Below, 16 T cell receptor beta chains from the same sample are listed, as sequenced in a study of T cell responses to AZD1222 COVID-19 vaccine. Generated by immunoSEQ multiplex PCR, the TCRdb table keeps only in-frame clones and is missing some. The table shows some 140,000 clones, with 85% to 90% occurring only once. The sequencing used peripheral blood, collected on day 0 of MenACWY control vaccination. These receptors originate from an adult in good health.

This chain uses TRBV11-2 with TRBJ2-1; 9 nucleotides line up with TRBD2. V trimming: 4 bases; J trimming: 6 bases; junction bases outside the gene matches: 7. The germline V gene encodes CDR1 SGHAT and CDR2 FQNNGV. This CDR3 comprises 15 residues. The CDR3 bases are TGTGCCAGCAGCTCTTTAGCGGGAGCCGGCAATGAGCAGTTCTTC. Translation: CASSSLAGAGNEQFF.

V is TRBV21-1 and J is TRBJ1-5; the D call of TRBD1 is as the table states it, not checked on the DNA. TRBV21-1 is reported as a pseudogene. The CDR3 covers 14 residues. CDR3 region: CASSPDRDNQPQHF. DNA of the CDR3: TGTGCCAGCAGCCCCGACAGGGACAATCAGCCCCAGCATTTT.

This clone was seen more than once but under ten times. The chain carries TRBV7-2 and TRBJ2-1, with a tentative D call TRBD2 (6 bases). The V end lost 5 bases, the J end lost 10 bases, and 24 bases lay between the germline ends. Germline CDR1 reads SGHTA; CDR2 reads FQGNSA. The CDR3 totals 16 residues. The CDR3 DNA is TGTGCCAGCAGCCCCACCGGGACTCGTCCTTGGGGAGAGCAGTTCTTC. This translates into CASSPTGTRPWGEQFF.

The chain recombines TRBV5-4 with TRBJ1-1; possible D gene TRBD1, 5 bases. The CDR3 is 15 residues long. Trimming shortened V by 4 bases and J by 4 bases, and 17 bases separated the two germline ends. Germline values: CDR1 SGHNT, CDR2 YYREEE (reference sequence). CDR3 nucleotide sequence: TGTGCCAGCAGCCGCCGCAGGGTGGATTCCACTGAAGCTTTCTTT. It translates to CASSRRRVDSTEAFF.

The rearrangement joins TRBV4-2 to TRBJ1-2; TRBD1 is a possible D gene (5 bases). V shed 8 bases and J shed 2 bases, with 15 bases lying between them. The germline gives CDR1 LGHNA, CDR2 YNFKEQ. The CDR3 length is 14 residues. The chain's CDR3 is CASSTLGGNYGYTF. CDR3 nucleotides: TGTGCCAGCTCAACTCTGGGGGGGAACTATGGCTACACCTTC.

This chain's CDR3 is CASRTATRTGRNQPQHF. The CDR3 nucleotides read TGTGCCAGCAGGACCGCCACCCGGACAGGGCGCAATCAGCCCCAGCATTTT. The V and J genes are TRBV28 and TRBJ1-5, with TRBD1 matching 8 bases. The length of the CDR3 is 17 residues. V lost 6 bases to trimming and J lost 2 bases; unmatched junction nucleotides: 12. The V gene's germline CDR1 is MDHEN and CDR2 SYDVKM. The whole variable domain, remainder taken from reference TRBV28 and TRBJ1-5, is DVKVTQSSRYLVKRTGEKVFLECVQDMDHENMFWYRQDPGLGLRLIYFSYDVKMKEKGDIPEGYSVSREKKERFSLILESASTNQTSMYLCASRTATRTGRNQPQHFGDGTRLSIL.

The DNA of the CDR3 is TGTGCCAGCAGCTTAGAGGCCCCGGGTGGCAATGAGCAGTTCTTC. It translates to CASSLEAPGGNEQFF. This chain joins TRBV7-8 and TRBJ2-1, with D unclear. Germline V gene lookup returns CDR1 SGHVS and CDR2 FQNEAQ. Between the trimmed V and J ends, which lost 1 base and 6 bases, there was a span of 13 bases. This CDR3 is built from 15 residues.

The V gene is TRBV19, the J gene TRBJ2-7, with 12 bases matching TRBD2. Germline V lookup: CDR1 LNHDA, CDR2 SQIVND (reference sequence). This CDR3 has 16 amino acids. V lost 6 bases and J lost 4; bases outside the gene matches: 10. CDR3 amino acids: CASSPNRLAGVYEQYF. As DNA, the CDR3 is TGTGCCAGTAGCCCCAACCGACTAGCGGGAGTTTACGAGCAGTACTTC.

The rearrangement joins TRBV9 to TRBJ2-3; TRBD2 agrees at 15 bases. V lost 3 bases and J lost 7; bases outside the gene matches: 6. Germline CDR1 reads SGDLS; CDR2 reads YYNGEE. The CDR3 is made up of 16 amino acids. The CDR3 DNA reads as TGTGCCAGCAGCGCCTGGACTAGCGGGAGGGGAAATACGCAGTATTTT. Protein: CASSAWTSGRGNTQYF.

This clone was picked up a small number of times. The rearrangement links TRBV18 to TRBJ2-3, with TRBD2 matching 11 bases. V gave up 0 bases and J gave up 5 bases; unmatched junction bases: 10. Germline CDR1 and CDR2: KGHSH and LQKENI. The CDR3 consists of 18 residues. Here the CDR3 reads CASSPPRIAGGPGDTQYF. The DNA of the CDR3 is TGTGCCAGCTCACCACCGAGAATAGCGGGGGGGCCGGGAGATACGCAGTATTTT. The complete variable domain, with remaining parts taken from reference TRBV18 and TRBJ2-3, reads NAGVMQNPRHLVRRRGQEARLRCSPMKGHSHVYWYRQLPEEGLKFMVYLQKENIIDESGMPKERFSAEFPKEGPSILRIQQVVRGDSAAYFCASSPPRIAGGPGDTQYFGPGTRLTVL.

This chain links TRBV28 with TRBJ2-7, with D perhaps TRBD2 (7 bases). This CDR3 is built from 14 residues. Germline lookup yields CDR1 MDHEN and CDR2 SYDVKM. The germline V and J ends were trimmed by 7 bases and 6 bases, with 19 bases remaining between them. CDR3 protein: CASTSGAGASEQYV. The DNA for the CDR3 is TGTGCCAGCACCAGTGGGGCGGGGGCTTCCGAGCAGTACGTC.

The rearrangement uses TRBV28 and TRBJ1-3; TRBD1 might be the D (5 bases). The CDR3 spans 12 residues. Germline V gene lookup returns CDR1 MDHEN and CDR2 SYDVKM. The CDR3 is CFKGFSGNTIYF. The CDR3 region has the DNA TGTTTTAAGGGGTTCTCTGGAAACACCATATATTTT. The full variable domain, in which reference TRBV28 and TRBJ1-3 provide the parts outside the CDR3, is DVKVTQSSRYLVKRTGEKVFLECVQDMDHENMFWYRQDPGLGLRLIYFSYDVKMKEKGDIPEGYSVSREKKERFSLILESASTNQTSMYLCFKGFSGNTIYFGEGSWLTVV.

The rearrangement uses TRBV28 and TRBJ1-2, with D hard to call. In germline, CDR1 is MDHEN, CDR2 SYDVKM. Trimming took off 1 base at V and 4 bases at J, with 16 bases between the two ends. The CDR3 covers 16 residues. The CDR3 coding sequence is TGTGCCAGCAGTTTATTGCTATCCGTAGTAGGCTATGGCTACACCTTC. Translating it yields CASSLLLSVVGYGYTF.

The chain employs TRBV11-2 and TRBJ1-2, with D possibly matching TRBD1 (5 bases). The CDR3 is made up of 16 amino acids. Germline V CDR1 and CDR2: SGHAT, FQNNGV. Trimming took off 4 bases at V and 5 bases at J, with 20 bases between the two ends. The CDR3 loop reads CASSSVPRGAGYGYTF. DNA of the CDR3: TGTGCCAGCAGCTCAGTCCCAAGGGGCGCAGGGTATGGCTACACCTTC. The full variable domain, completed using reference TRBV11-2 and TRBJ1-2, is EAGVAQSPRYKIIEKRQSVAFWCNPISGHATLYWYQQILGQGPKLLIQFQNNGVVDDSQLPKDRFSAERLKGVDSTLKIQPAKLEDSAVYLCASSSVPRGAGYGYTFGSGTRLTVV.

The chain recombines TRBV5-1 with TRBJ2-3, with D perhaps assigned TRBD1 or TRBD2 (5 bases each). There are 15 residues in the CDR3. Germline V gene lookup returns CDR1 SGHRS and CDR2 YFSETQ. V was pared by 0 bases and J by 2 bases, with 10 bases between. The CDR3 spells CASSLVGDLTDTQYF. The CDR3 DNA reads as TGCGCCAGCAGCTTGGTGGGGGATCTCACAGATACGCAGTATTTT.

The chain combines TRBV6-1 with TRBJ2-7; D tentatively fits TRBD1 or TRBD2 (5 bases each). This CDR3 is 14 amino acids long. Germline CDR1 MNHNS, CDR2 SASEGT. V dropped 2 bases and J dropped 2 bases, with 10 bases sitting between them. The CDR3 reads CASSERDGTYEQYF. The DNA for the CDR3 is TGTGCCAGCAGTGAAAGGGACGGGACCTACGAGCAGTACTTC.